This TCR beta chain was captured in a study of Graves' ophthalmopathy and Graves' hyperthyroidism. This CDR3 spans 17 amino acids. The germline gives CDR1 LGHDT, CDR2 YNNKEL (reference sequence). V was trimmed by 2 bases and J by 4 bases, leaving 20 bases between them. This clonotype was recorded a few times. Amplification of the TCR beta CDR3 regions used RNA transcripts (as template). First-round RT-PCR relied on HTBI primers, and a second-round multiplex PCR came next. TCRdb processed the multiplex PCR reads anew with MiXCR; each CDR3 protein has one entry. The sample includes 350,000 to 400,000 distinct CDR3 sequences, roughly 14% seen only once; the top ten take approximately 7%.

Material: peripheral blood. The chain recombines TRBV3-1 with TRBJ2-5, with D possibly matching TRBD1 (6 bases). The origin of this receptor is a woman under 30 with stable Graves' hyperthyroidism. CDR3 in DNA: TGTGCCAGCAGCCAATACAGGGTGGCATCCGATCGAGAGACCCAGTACTTC. It codes for CASSQYRVASDRETQYF.